The rows below give T cell receptor beta chains drawn from one sample of a study of blood T cell repertoires in COVID-19. The repertoire was sequenced with immunoSEQ multiplex PCR; TCRdb's copy has only in-frame clones and lacks some. Here the sample spans more than 95,000 clones, 86% being singletons. The sequenced sample was peripheral blood. The origin of the receptors is a man aged 65 to 85 who had recovered from COVID-19. Both conserved end residues are part of each CDR3. Each record gives: CDR3 DNA, CDR3 protein, V gene, D gene, clone size, J gene. The D gene is left open where the match is weak. Only part of the rows carry a size: once, few, many, or a class if the clone is expanded.

DNA: TGTGCCAGCAGTTACCGGCTAGCGAGTCGCCTCGAGTACTTC; CDR3: CASSYRLASRLEYF; V: TRBV6-6; D: -; size: once; J: TRBJ2-7
DNA: TGTGCCAGCAGTGTTATTGGGACTAGCGGGGGCATGTTAATCTTC; CDR3: CASSVIGTSGGMLIF; V: TRBV2; D: TRBD2; size: -; J: TRBJ2-1
DNA: TGCAGCGTTGAAGCCCCGGGACTAGCTGGAAATGAGCAGTTCTTC; CDR3: CSVEAPGLAGNEQFF; V: TRBV29-1; D: TRBD2; size: once; J: TRBJ2-1
DNA: TGTGCCAGCAGTCCTAGCGGGAGGGCCTCGGTAGAGACCCAGTACTTC; CDR3: CASSPSGRASVETQYF; V: TRBV25-1; D: TRBD2; size: -; J: TRBJ2-5
DNA: TGTGCCAGCAGCGGACAGGGTAGGAGGGCCGAGCAGTACTTC; CDR3: CASSGQGRRAEQYF; V: TRBV7-8; D: TRBD1; size: -; J: TRBJ2-7
DNA: TGTGCCAGCTTCCAGTCCCCCTCCTCTGGGGCCAACGTCCTGACTTTC; CDR3: CASFQSPSSGANVLTF; V: TRBV7-2; D: -; size: -; J: TRBJ2-6
DNA: TGTGCCAGCTCACCACGGGCAGGTAGCAATCAGCCCCAGCATTTT; CDR3: CASSPRAGSNQPQHF; V: TRBV18; D: -; size: -; J: TRBJ1-5
DNA: TGCAGCGTCGAACGACAGGATGGAAACACCATATATTTT; CDR3: CSVERQDGNTIYF; V: TRBV29-1; D: -; size: few; J: TRBJ1-3
DNA: TGTGCCAGCAGGGCCGGGACAGGGCTTCCATGGGTTGAAAAACTGTTTTTT; CDR3: CASRAGTGLPWVEKLFF; V: TRBV2; D: TRBD1; size: -; J: TRBJ1-4
DNA: TGTGCCAGCAGCCTTGGCCTTCAGGAGACCCAGTACTTC; CDR3: CASSLGLQETQYF; V: TRBV7-7; D: -; size: few; J: TRBJ2-5
DNA: TGTGCCAGTAGTGCGGGGATCCCCTACAATGAGCAGTTCTTC; CDR3: CASSAGIPYNEQFF; V: TRBV19; D: -; size: -; J: TRBJ2-1
DNA: TGTGCCAGCCAAGGGACAGGAATCACCGGGGAGCTGTTTTTT; CDR3: CASQGTGITGELFF; V: TRBV28; D: TRBD1; size: -; J: TRBJ2-2
DNA: TGTGCCAGCCGGGACAGGGGCTACGAGCAGTACTTC; CDR3: CASRDRGYEQYF; V: TRBV27; D: TRBD1; size: -; J: TRBJ2-7
DNA: TGTGCCAGCAGCGTAGCGCCACAGGGGGCCTACAATGAGCAGTTCTTC; CDR3: CASSVAPQGAYNEQFF; V: TRBV9; D: TRBD1; size: -; J: TRBJ2-1
DNA: TGTGCCAGCAACTGCTGGAGGACAGGGGACGAGCAGTACTTC; CDR3: CASNCWRTGDEQYF; V: TRBV9; D: TRBD1; size: -; J: TRBJ2-7
DNA: TGTGCCAGCAGCCAGAGGGGGGAGACCCAGTACTTC; CDR3: CASSQRGETQYF; V: TRBV14; D: -; size: -; J: TRBJ2-5
DNA: TGCGCCAGCAGCCGACCGGGGTACAATGAGCAGTTCTTC; CDR3: CASSRPGYNEQFF; V: TRBV5-1; D: -; size: -; J: TRBJ2-1
DNA: TGTGCCAGCAGCCGAGGAGCGAGGCTGAACACTGAAGCTTTCTTT; CDR3: CASSRGARLNTEAFF; V: TRBV7-8; D: -; size: -; J: TRBJ1-1
DNA: TGTGCCAGCAGCTTCTCCGTTCCCCTCCACTTT; CDR3: CASSFSVPLHF; V: TRBV6-5; D: -; size: -; J: TRBJ1-6
DNA: TGCGCCAGCAGCCAAGATCGTAGCGGGGGGGCCAGGGAGACCCAGTACTTC; CDR3: CASSQDRSGGARETQYF; V: TRBV4-1; D: TRBD2; size: -; J: TRBJ2-5
DNA: TGTGCCAGCAGCCAGCCAGCGGGGGGCCTTGTGGAGCAGTACTTC; CDR3: CASSQPAGGLVEQYF; V: TRBV3-1/TRBV3-2; D: TRBD2; size: -; J: TRBJ2-7
DNA: TGTGCCAGCAGCCTATCTAGGGCGGGTCCCTACGAGCAGTACTTC; CDR3: CASSLSRAGPYEQYF; V: TRBV4-2; D: -; size: -; J: TRBJ2-7
DNA: TGTGCCAGCAGCCCCCTGGGGGGGGTGAACACTGAAGCTTTCTTT; CDR3: CASSPLGGVNTEAFF; V: TRBV4-2; D: -; size: -; J: TRBJ1-1
DNA: TGTGCCAGCAGCCCGAACTTAGCGGGGGTGGAGACCCAGTACTTC; CDR3: CASSPNLAGVETQYF; V: TRBV2; D: TRBD2; size: -; J: TRBJ2-5
DNA: TGCAGCGTTTTGAGTGGGACAGTCGGTGGCTACACCTTC; CDR3: CSVLSGTVGGYTF; V: TRBV29-1; D: TRBD1; size: -; J: TRBJ1-2
DNA: TGTGCCAGCAGTGAAACAGGGTATCAGCCCCAGCATTTT; CDR3: CASSETGYQPQHF; V: TRBV6-1; D: -; size: -; J: TRBJ1-5
DNA: TGTGCCAGCAGCCAAGAGAGTCGGAGGGATTACGAGCAGTACTTC; CDR3: CASSQESRRDYEQYF; V: TRBV4-2; D: -; size: -; J: TRBJ2-7
DNA: TGTGCCAGCAGCCCACCGGGACTAGGGGTCGGAGATACGCAGTATTTT; CDR3: CASSPPGLGVGDTQYF; V: TRBV5-4; D: TRBD2; size: -; J: TRBJ2-3
DNA: TGTGCCAGCAGCCCGACAGGGGCTCGGAACACTGAAGCTTTCTTT; CDR3: CASSPTGARNTEAFF; V: TRBV7-9; D: TRBD1; size: -; J: TRBJ1-1
DNA: TGTGCCAGCAGTGATAGGAGCTCTGGAAACACCATATATTTT; CDR3: CASSDRSSGNTIYF; V: TRBV2; D: -; size: -; J: TRBJ1-3
DNA: TGTGCCAGCAGCTTAGGGGGACAGGGGACGGTTGGAAACACCATATATTTT; CDR3: CASSLGGQGTVGNTIYF; V: TRBV7-6; D: TRBD1; size: -; J: TRBJ1-3
DNA: TGCGCCAGCAGCCCCCAGGCCTCCTACGAGCAGTACTTC; CDR3: CASSPQASYEQYF; V: TRBV5-1; D: -; size: -; J: TRBJ2-7
DNA: TGTGCCAGCAGTGTTTCACAGGGAATTGAAAAACTGTTTTTT; CDR3: CASSVSQGIEKLFF; V: TRBV2; D: -; size: -; J: TRBJ1-4
DNA: TGCGCCAGCAGCTCGATAACAGGGATGGCCACTGAAGCTTTCTTT; CDR3: CASSSITGMATEAFF; V: TRBV5-1; D: -; size: -; J: TRBJ1-1
DNA: TGTGCCAGCAGACCCGGGGGGGGGCGAGGTGGCTACACCTTC; CDR3: CASRPGGGRGGYTF; V: TRBV2; D: -; size: -; J: TRBJ1-2
DNA: TGTGCCAGCAGGGCCATACAGGGTTACACTGAAGCTTTCTTT; CDR3: CASRAIQGYTEAFF; V: TRBV6-5; D: -; size: -; J: TRBJ1-1
DNA: TGTGCCAGCAGCCAATACCGGACTAGCGGGACCTACACCGGGGAGCTGTTTTTT; CDR3: CASSQYRTSGTYTGELFF; V: TRBV3-1/TRBV3-2; D: TRBD2; size: few; J: TRBJ2-2
DNA: TGCGCCAGCAGTCAAGGGACAGGGGGCGGAGGGAAGAGAGAGACCCAGTACTTC; CDR3: CASSQGTGGGGKRETQYF; V: TRBV23-1; D: TRBD1; size: -; J: TRBJ2-5